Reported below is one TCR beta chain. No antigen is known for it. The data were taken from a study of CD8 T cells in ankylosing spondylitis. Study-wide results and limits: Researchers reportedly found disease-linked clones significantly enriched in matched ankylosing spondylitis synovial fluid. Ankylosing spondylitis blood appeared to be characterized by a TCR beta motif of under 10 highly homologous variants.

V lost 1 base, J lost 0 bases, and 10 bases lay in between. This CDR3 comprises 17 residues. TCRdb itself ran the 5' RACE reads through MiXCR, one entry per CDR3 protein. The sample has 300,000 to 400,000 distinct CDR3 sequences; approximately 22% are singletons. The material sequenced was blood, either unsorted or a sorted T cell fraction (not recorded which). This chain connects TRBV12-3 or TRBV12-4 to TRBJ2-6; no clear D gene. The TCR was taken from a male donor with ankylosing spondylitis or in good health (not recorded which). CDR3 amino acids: CASSLVPVPSGANVLTF. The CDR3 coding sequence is TGTGCCAGCAGTTTAGTTCCAGTTCCCTCTGGGGCCAACGTCCTGACTTTC.